The next 30 T cell receptor beta chains were all read from a single sample in a study of spatial heterogeneity in lung cancer. Whole-study results and caveats: Counts of expanded alpha and beta TCRs within tumors tracked the tumor nonsynonymous mutation count.

Indicated time point: sample taken at primary tumor resection. TCRdb used MiXCR to reprocess the 5' RACE reads, holding one entry per CDR3 protein. The sample consists of a few thousand distinct CDR3 sequences, 10% to 15% of them appearing once. Their specific antigens are unknown. Specimen: lung tumor tissue, collected at surgery. The receptors here all came from a female donor with early-stage non-small cell lung cancer.

This clonotype has just a few counts. The DNA of the CDR3 is TGTGCCAGCAGGATACAGGGGAGAGAGAACACTGAAGCTTTCTTT. It translates to CASRIQGRENTEAFF. V and J are TRBV3-1 and TRBJ1-1; 7 bases are a match to TRBD1. V was clipped by 6 bases and J by 1 base; unmatched bases: 8. CDR1 is LGHDT, CDR2 YNNKEL, per germline (reference sequence). CDR3 length: 15 amino acids.

Sample share makes this clonotype medium-sized. The gene calls are TRBV6-5 and TRBJ1-2; D remains ambiguous. The germline CDR1 and CDR2 sequences are MNHEY and SVGAGI. Trimming took 6 bases from V and 2 from J, leaving 13 bases between them. The CDR3 loop spans 14 amino acids. The DNA for the CDR3 is TGTGCCAGCAGCCGCGCCAACTACAACTATGGCTACACCTTC. This codes for CASSRANYNYGYTF.

This clonotype occurred a few times. J is TRBJ2-5 and V is TRBV7-2, with TRBD1 as a possible D gene (5 bases). The germline V gene encodes CDR1 SGHTA and CDR2 FQGNSA. This CDR3 region has 13 residues. Between the trimmed V and J ends, which lost 6 bases and 5 bases, there was a span of 13 bases. CDR3 in amino acids: CASSYRRLETQYF. CDR3 nucleotide sequence: TGTGCCAGCAGTTACAGGCGCTTGGAGACCCAGTACTTC.

This clonotype was found a few times. V is TRBV29-1 and J is TRBJ1-1; weak D call: TRBD1 (5 bases). The V end lost 4 bases, the J end lost 6 bases, and 15 bases lay between the germline ends. Germline V gene sequence: CDR1 SQVTM, CDR2 ANQGSEA. The CDR3 consists of 13 residues. Written as DNA, the CDR3 is TGCAGCGTTGTAGGGCAATTAGGGGCTGAAGCTTTCTTT. This translates into CSVVGQLGAEAFF.

The chain employs TRBV2 and TRBJ1-6, with D unresolved. The ends were cut back, 8 bases at V and 7 bases at J, with 9 bases in the middle. Germline V gives CDR1 SNHLY, CDR2 FYNNEI. This CDR3 contains 12 residues. CDR3 amino acids: CASLGGNSPLHF. The CDR3 nucleotides read TGTGCCAGCCTGGGTGGAAATTCACCCCTCCACTTT.

By share of the sample, this clonotype is medium-sized (0.01 to 0.1%). The DNA of the CDR3 is TGTGCCAGCAGTTTATTCTTGGGGTCGCAATCTATGAACACTGAAGCTTTCTTT. Its protein product is CASSLFLGSQSMNTEAFF. The chain uses TRBV28 and TRBJ1-1; D gene ambiguous. The CDR3 has 18 amino acids. Trimming removed 1 base from V and 0 bases from J, with 18 bases in between. CDR1 MDHEN and CDR2 SYDVKM come from the germline V gene.

This clonotype was observed a few times. V usage is TRBV7-2 and J usage is TRBJ1-1, with D tentatively TRBD1 (5 bases). The CDR3 spans 16 residues. Looked up from germline, CDR1 is SGHTA and CDR2 is FQGNSA. The V end lost 1 base, the J end lost 3 bases, and 15 bases lay between the germline ends. CDR3 protein: CASSLGQTAPYTEAFF. The DNA for the CDR3 is TGTGCCAGCAGCTTAGGACAGACAGCCCCATACACTGAAGCTTTCTTT.

Judged by abundance, this clonotype is large. The chain recombines TRBV5-6 with TRBJ2-3; D remains unclear. With 4 bases removed from V and 7 bases from J, the gap between germline ends came to 10 bases. The germline gives CDR1 SGHDT, CDR2 YYEEEE. The CDR3 is 12 amino acids. CDR3: CASSLFMNTQYF. In DNA, the CDR3 is TGTGCCAGCAGCCTCTTTATGAATACGCAGTATTTT. The full variable domain, completed using reference TRBV5-6 and TRBJ2-3, is DAGVTQSPTHLIKTRGQQVTLRCSPKSGHDTVSWYQQALGQGPQFIFQYYEEEERQRGNFPDRFSGHQFPNYSSELNVNALLLGDSALYLCASSLFMNTQYFGPGTRLTVL.

By its share, this clonotype is medium-sized. The rearrangement uses TRBV20-1 and TRBJ2-5; D uncertain. V was pared by 5 bases and J by 3 bases, with 7 bases between. Germline V gene sequence: CDR1 DFQATT, CDR2 SNEGSKA (reference sequence). This CDR3 region has 11 residues. As DNA, the CDR3 is TGCAGTGCTTGGCCAGAAGAGACCCAGTACTTC. Residues: CSAWPEETQYF.

This clonotype was recorded many times. The rearrangement links TRBV18 to TRBJ1-6, with D maybe TRBD1 (6 bases). The CDR3 has 15 residues. Germline values: CDR1 KGHSH, CDR2 LQKENI. Trimming removed 3 bases at V and 10 bases at J, with 16 bases between. In DNA, the CDR3 is TGTGCCAGCTCACCCGGACGGGGGGCTGGGTCACCCCTCCACTTT. Protein sequence: CASSPGRGAGSPLHF.

Within the sample, this clonotype is medium-sized (0.01 to 0.1%). The genes are TRBV5-1 and TRBJ2-3; D gene uncertain. The V gene's germline CDR1 is SGHRS and CDR2 YFSETQ. V lost 7 bases, J lost 3 bases, and 12 bases lay in between. This CDR3 contains 13 residues. This CDR3 is CASSLESTDTQYF. The CDR3 DNA reads TGCGCCAGCTCTCTTGAATCGACAGATACGCAGTATTTT.

The rearrangement links TRBV3-1 to TRBJ1-2; D is ambiguous. Germline CDR1 reads LGHDT; CDR2 reads YNNKEL (reference sequence). Between the trimmed V and J ends, which lost 0 bases and 3 bases, there was a span of 8 bases. There are 14 residues in the CDR3. The CDR3 reads CASSQDFPDYGYTF. The CDR3 DNA follows: TGTGCCAGCAGCCAAGACTTCCCGGACTATGGCTACACCTTC.

The V and J genes are TRBV27 and TRBJ2-5; D is ambiguous. V was pared by 5 bases and J by 2 bases, with 6 bases between. The germline CDR1 and CDR2 sequences are MNHEY and SMNVEV (reference sequence). CDR3 length: 12 amino acids. This CDR3 is CASSPQQETQYF. The CDR3 nucleotides are TGTGCCAGCAGTCCACAACAAGAGACCCAGTACTTC.

This chain connects TRBV24-1 to TRBJ2-7; no reliable D call. This CDR3 spans 11 amino acids. The V gene lost 5 bases and the J gene lost 9 bases, with 10 bases spanning the gap. Germline V CDR1 and CDR2: KGHDR, SFDVKD. The CDR3 region has the DNA TGTGCCACCAGTGTAGGCTCCGTGCAGTACTTC. Amino acid sequence: CATSVGSVQYF.

This clonotype is medium-sized. This chain links TRBV6-5 with TRBJ2-4; perhaps D is TRBD1 or TRBD2 (5 bases each). Per germline, CDR1 MNHEY and CDR2 SVGAGI. V lost 3 bases and J 3 bases, leaving 15 bases between the germline ends. The CDR3 is 16 amino acids. In DNA, the CDR3 is TGTGCCAGCAGTTATATGGGGTTGAGGGGCAAAAACATTCAGTACTTC. Its protein is CASSYMGLRGKNIQYF.

This clonotype was detected only a few times. This rearrangement joins TRBV20-1 to TRBJ2-1; TRBD2 matches 11 bases. Germline trimming cut 5 bases from V and 10 bases from J; bases unmatched to any gene: 10. The CDR3 is made up of 14 amino acids. From germline, CDR1 is DFQATT and CDR2 SNEGSKA (reference sequence). The CDR3 loop reads CSAVAGGTIREQFF. DNA of the CDR3: TGCAGTGCTGTAGCGGGAGGGACAATAAGGGAGCAGTTCTTC.

This clonotype qualifies as medium-sized. The chain has TRBV4-3 and TRBJ2-2, with D tentatively TRBD2 (6 bases). This CDR3 is built from 17 residues. CDR1 is LGHNA, CDR2 YSLEER, per germline. Between the trimmed V and J ends, which lost 1 base and 0 bases, there was a span of 12 bases. This chain's CDR3 is CASSQGGGGTNTGELFF. The CDR3 DNA follows: TGCGCCAGCAGCCAAGGGGGCGGCGGGACGAACACCGGGGAGCTGTTTTTT.

By sample fraction, this clonotype is medium-sized (0.01 to 0.1%). The rearrangement uses TRBV6-2 or TRBV6-3 and TRBJ2-1, with D unclear. With 5 bases removed from V and 5 bases from J, the gap between germline ends came to 13 bases. Germline lookup yields CDR1 MNHEY and CDR2 SVGEGT. The CDR3 loop spans 14 amino acids. Here the CDR3 DNA reads TGTGCCAGCAGTGCCCGGGTAAGCGACAATGAGCAGTTCTTC. Translated, it gives CASSARVSDNEQFF.

This clonotype is medium-sized by share. The rearrangement uses TRBV7-9 and TRBJ2-1; D not resolved. Germline V gene data show CDR1 as SEHNR and CDR2 as FQNEAQ (reference sequence). Trimming removed 5 bases from V and 5 bases from J, with 16 bases in between. This CDR3 has 15 residues. The CDR3 here is CASSLVKGLDNEQFF. CDR3 sequence (DNA): TGTGCCAGCAGCCTAGTTAAAGGCCTTGACAATGAGCAGTTCTTC.

This clonotype is judged medium-sized. This chain joins TRBV12-3 or TRBV12-4 and TRBJ2-7; 7 bases map to TRBD1. V lost 4 bases and J lost 5; bases outside the gene matches: 11. CDR3 length: 15 amino acids. In DNA, the CDR3 is TGTGCCAGCAGTTCTCAGGGCAGGGGGAGCGACGAGCAGTACTTC. This codes for CASSSQGRGSDEQYF.

Within the sample, this clonotype is medium-sized (0.01 to 0.1%). The chain couples TRBV7-9 to TRBJ1-2, with D maybe TRBD1 (6 bases). Deletions cut 5 bases from V and 6 bases from J, with 10 bases between. The CDR3 spans 12 residues. The germline V gene has CDR1 SEHNR and CDR2 FQNEAQ (reference sequence). This CDR3 is CASSRDIHGYTF. In DNA, the CDR3 is TGTGCCAGCAGCCGGGACATCCATGGCTACACCTTC.

The gene calls are TRBV5-1 and TRBJ2-7; the D gene is possibly TRBD1 (5 bases). Trimming left V 0 bases short and J 0 bases short, with 7 bases between. The CDR3 is made up of 14 amino acids. Germline V gives CDR1 SGHRS, CDR2 YFSETQ. DNA of the CDR3: TGCGCCAGCAGCTTGGGGGGCGTCTCCTACGAGCAGTACTTC. Protein: CASSLGGVSYEQYF. Full variable domain (outside the CDR3, taken from reference TRBV5-1 and TRBJ2-7): KAGVTQTPRYLIKTRGQQVTLSCSPISGHRSVSWYQQTPGQGLQFLFEYFSETQRNKGNFPGRFSGRQFSNSRSEMNVSTLELGDSALYLCASSLGGVSYEQYFGPGTRLTVT.

This sequence joins TRBV30 and TRBJ2-1; possible D gene TRBD2, 6 bases. The CDR3 is 14 amino acids. With 6 bases removed from V and 8 bases from J, the gap between germline ends came to 20 bases. Germline CDR1 GTSNPN, CDR2 SVGIG (reference sequence). The CDR3 region is CACSVGLRIDEQFF. CDR3 coding DNA: TGTGCCTGTTCAGTGGGACTTCGGATCGATGAGCAGTTCTTC.

A few counts support this clonotype. The chain couples TRBV10-3 to TRBJ1-6, with no clear D. Germline V gene lookup returns CDR1 ENHRY and CDR2 SYGVKD. The CDR3 is made up of 14 amino acids. V lost 8 bases and J 13 bases, leaving 21 bases between the germline ends. The DNA of the CDR3 is TGTGCCATCTGGGATGGAGGGCGAAGTTTGCCCCTCCACTTT. Its protein is CAIWDGGRSLPLHF.

This clonotype was seen a handful of times. The chain is built from TRBV20-1 and TRBJ1-1; 9 bases are a match to TRBD1. V dropped 3 bases and J dropped 1; count of bases not matched to a gene: 9. The CDR3 totals 16 residues. In germline, CDR1 is DFQATT, CDR2 SNEGSKA (reference sequence). CDR3 coding DNA: TGCAGTGCTAGGGAAACCTCGGGACAGGGGAACACTGAAGCTTTCTTT. Translated: CSARETSGQGNTEAFF.

This clonotype was detected ten times or more. The germline gene is not matched at one end of the junction; a read error may be the cause. The chain has TRBV20-1 and TRBJ1-4, with D possibly matching TRBD1 (5 bases). CDR3 size: 11 residues. Germline assignment: CDR1 DFQATT and CDR2 SNEGSKA (reference sequence). CDR3 in DNA: TGCAGTGCTAGACTAAAGGGACTGGTGGTTTTT. It encodes CSARLKGLVVF.

This clonotype is medium-sized in the sample. CDR3 nucleotide sequence: TGCAGTGCTAGGGGAGAGCCCTCTGGAAACACCATATATTTT. Translation: CSARGEPSGNTIYF. The gene calls are TRBV20-1 and TRBJ1-3; D not certain. The CDR3 consists of 14 residues. Trimming took 3 bases from V and 0 from J, leaving 9 bases between them. The germline V gene encodes CDR1 DFQATT and CDR2 SNEGSKA (reference sequence).

Judged by abundance, this clonotype is medium-sized. This chain connects TRBV3-1 to TRBJ1-6; a possible D gene is TRBD1 (5 bases). The germline V and J ends were trimmed by 4 bases and 7 bases, with 11 bases remaining between them. Germline values: CDR1 LGHDT, CDR2 YNNKEL (reference sequence). The CDR3 covers 14 residues. Here the CDR3 reads CASSRAGTNSPLHF. CDR3 nucleotides: TGTGCCAGCAGCCGGGCAGGGACGAATTCACCCCTCCACTTT.

By share, this clonotype counts as medium-sized. This chain links TRBV14 with TRBJ2-7, with 7 bases matching TRBD2. Germline-derived CDR1 and CDR2 are SGHDN and FVKESK. The CDR3 is made up of 16 amino acids. Trimming at V came to 4 bases and at J to 1 base, leaving 10 bases not matched to a gene. The CDR3 bases are TGTGCCAGCAGCCCCACAAGAGCGGGAAGATCCTACGAGCAGTACTTC. It specifies CASSPTRAGRSYEQYF. Filled out from reference TRBV14 and TRBJ2-7, the complete variable domain reads EAGVTQFPSHSVIEKGQTVTLRCDPISGHDNLYWYRRVMGKEIKFLLHFVKESKQDESGMPNNRFLAERTGGTYSTLKVQPAELEDSGVYFCASSPTRAGRSYEQYFGPGTRLTVT.

The chain links TRBV4-2 to TRBJ2-3, with D hard to call. The germline gives CDR1 LGHNA, CDR2 YNFKEQ. This CDR3 region has 11 residues. V shed 1 base and J shed 13 bases, with 9 bases lying between them. The CDR3 DNA reads TGTGCCAGCAGCCAAGTTGGCCGGGAGTATTTT. It is translated as CASSQVGREYF.